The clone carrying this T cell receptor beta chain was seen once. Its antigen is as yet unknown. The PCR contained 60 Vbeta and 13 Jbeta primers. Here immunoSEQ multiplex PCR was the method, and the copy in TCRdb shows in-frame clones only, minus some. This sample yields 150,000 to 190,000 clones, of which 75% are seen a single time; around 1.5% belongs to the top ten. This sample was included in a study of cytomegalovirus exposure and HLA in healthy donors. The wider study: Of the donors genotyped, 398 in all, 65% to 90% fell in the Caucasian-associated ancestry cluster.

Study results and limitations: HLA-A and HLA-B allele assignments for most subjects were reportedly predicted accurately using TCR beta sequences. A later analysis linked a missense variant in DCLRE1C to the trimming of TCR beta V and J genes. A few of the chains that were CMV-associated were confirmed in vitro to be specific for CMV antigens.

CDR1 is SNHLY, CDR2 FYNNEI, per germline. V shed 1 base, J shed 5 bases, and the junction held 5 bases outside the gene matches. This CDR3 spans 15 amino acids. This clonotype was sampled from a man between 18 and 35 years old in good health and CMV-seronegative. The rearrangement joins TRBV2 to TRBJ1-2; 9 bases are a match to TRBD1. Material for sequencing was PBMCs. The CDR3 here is CASSEGQGEWYGYTF. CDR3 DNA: TGTGCCAGCAGTGAAGGACAGGGGGAATGGTATGGCTACACCTTC.